This T cell receptor beta chain was captured by sequencing in a study of blood T cells in healthy people across ages. Study-wide results and limits: Significant beta diversity loss was already apparent by age approximately 38, declining roughly linearly.

Through a sample-barcoded 5' primer and a J-beta primer mix, a second PCR was run for 7 to 11 cycles. A 12-random-nucleotide template-switch adaptor tagged each cDNA molecule. A single record per CDR3 protein comes from TCRdb applying MiXCR to the 5' RACE reads. The sample records about 1.4 million distinct CDR3 sequences, roughly 59% being singletons. Germline V gene lookup returns CDR1 SNHLY and CDR2 FYNNEI. This CDR3 is 14 amino acids long. Note on this clonotype: Its antigen is unknown. A junction boundary mismatches the germline segment, possibly from a read error.

The sequence derives from a young man in good health. The sample taken for sequencing was blood. The V and J genes are TRBV2 and TRBJ2-1, with 11 bases matching TRBD2. CDR3 sequence (DNA): TGTGCCAGCGAGTCGGGACTAGCGGATAATGAGCAGTTATTC. It is translated as CASESGLADNEQLF.